This T cell receptor beta chain is drawn from a study of response to subunit inactivated influenza vaccine. The germline V gene has CDR1 DFQATT and CDR2 SNEGSKA (reference sequence). Trimming took off 0 bases at V and 4 bases at J, with 12 bases between the two ends. CDR3 length: 14 amino acids. TCRdb itself ran the RT-PCR reads through MiXCR, one entry per CDR3 protein. The data show 250,000 to 350,000 distinct CDR3 sequences, with 22% seen just once and around 10% held by the top ten. Study-level points and caveats: Authors suggested each seasonal influenza vaccination recruits few new T cells.

There are a few counts of this clonotype. Its specificity is not known. The V call is TRBV20-1, the J call TRBJ1-1; no firm D call. This sequence originates from a man aged 45 to 70 who received an inactivated influenza vaccine. This specimen was PBMCs from blood, taken about 20 months after vaccination. CDR3 nucleotide sequence: TGCAGTGCTAGAGAGTTGGGTCAGCTCACTGAAGCTTTCTTT. Its translation is CSARELGQLTEAFF.